What follows describes a single TCR beta chain. Its target is unknown. Assay used: immunoSEQ multiplex PCR; TCRdb lists only in-frame clones, some missing. The table shows about 140,000 clones, with about 92% occurring only once. This sample is drawn from a study of T cell responses to AZD1222 COVID-19 vaccine. General study findings and limits: Nearly half of spike-specific TCRs reportedly target unmutated variant regions. Vaccine-associated CD4 TCRs spanned spike, dominant at 160-218 and 743-854.

The receptor was isolated from an adult in good health. Specimen: peripheral blood, collected on day 0 of AZD1222 vaccination.

The CDR3 sequence: CAHSPLADYNEQFF. DNA of the CDR3: TGTGCCCACTCACCCCTAGCGGATTACAATGAGCAGTTCTTC. The rearrangement joins TRBV10-3 to TRBJ2-1; TRBD2 agrees at 7 bases. V was clipped by 11 bases and J by 4 bases; unmatched bases: 11. The CDR3 has 14 amino acids. Germline V gene data show CDR1 as ENHRY and CDR2 as SYGVKD.